What follows are 15 T cell receptor beta chains derived from one specimen sequenced in a study of cytomegalovirus exposure and HLA in healthy donors (dated by TCRdb to the late 2010s). Libraries were made using the immunoSEQ multiplex PCR assay. The multiplex PCR relied on a mix of 60 forward primers for TCR Vbeta segments and 13 reverse primers for TCR Jbeta segments. Drawn from immuneACCESS, this table holds only the in-frame rearrangements with V and J called that TCRdb kept. Clones are partly lost; checked studies trace under half to an unresolved V gene and leave the rest unexplained. The table for this sample records under 200,000 clones. The ten largest make up around 6% of the sample. The source material was PBMCs. All receptors come from a man aged 25 to 40 in good health and CMV-seronegative.

The J gene is TRBJ1-3, the V gene TRBV10-1; D may be TRBD1 (6 bases). Per germline, CDR1 WNHNN and CDR2 SYGVQD (reference sequence). Trimming took off 6 bases at V and 8 bases at J, with 17 bases between the two ends. The CDR3 sequence is 14 residues long. The CDR3 bases are TGCGCCAGCAGCGCCGGACAGCTTCGGGACACCATATATTTT. It translates to CASSAGQLRDTIYF.

The chain recombines TRBV19 with TRBJ2-7; maybe TRBD1 (5 bases). V dropped 5 bases and J dropped 2 bases, with 16 bases sitting between them. Germline assignment: CDR1 LNHDA and CDR2 SQIVND (reference sequence). The CDR3 runs to 15 residues. This chain's CDR3 is CASSFFSGPPYEQYF. The CDR3 nucleotides are TGTGCCAGTAGTTTTTTCTCAGGGCCACCCTACGAGCAGTACTTC. Full variable domain (remainder filled in from reference TRBV19 and TRBJ2-7): DGGITQSPKYLFRKEGQNVTLSCEQNLNHDAMYWYRQDPGQGLRLIYYSQIVNDFQKGDIAEGYSVSREKKESFPLTVTSAQKNPTAFYLCASSFFSGPPYEQYFGPGTRLTVT.

In DNA, the CDR3 is TGTGCCAGCAGCCCCTCGGAGGGTTTTTTAGGTCAGCCCCAGCATTTT. The encoded protein is CASSPSEGFLGQPQHF. The genes are TRBV5-4 and TRBJ1-5; D remains ambiguous. The germline CDR1 and CDR2 sequences are SGHNT and YYREEE (reference sequence). With 4 bases removed from V and 6 bases from J, the gap between germline ends came to 20 bases. The CDR3 is 16 amino acids.

The V call is TRBV6-5, the J call TRBJ2-7, with D perhaps TRBD2 (7 bases). The CDR3 consists of 14 residues. Germline values: CDR1 MNHEY, CDR2 SVGAGI. V gave up 2 bases and J gave up 6 bases, with 14 bases separating them. The CDR3 sequence is CASSYEGRGPEQYF. The CDR3 coding sequence is TGTGCCAGCAGTTACGAGGGGCGGGGGCCCGAGCAGTACTTC.

The chain combines TRBV6-5 with TRBJ2-2, with 7 bases fitting TRBD1. Germline V gives CDR1 MNHEY, CDR2 SVGAGI. The V segment lost 6 bases and the J segment 6 bases; nucleotides outside the gene matches: 10. CDR3 length: 15 amino acids. The CDR3 bases are TGTGCCAGCAGCCCACAGGGGTACGGAGCCGGGGAGCTGTTTTTT. Translation gives CASSPQGYGAGELFF.

V and J are TRBV14 and TRBJ2-2, with TRBD2 matching over 12 bases. This CDR3 region has 19 residues. Per the germline V gene, CDR1 is SGHDN and CDR2 is FVKESK. J lost 2 bases, V lost 1 base, and 8 bases had no gene match. The CDR3 reads CASSQGAGLAGLNTGELFF. DNA for the CDR3: TGTGCCAGCAGCCAAGGAGCCGGACTAGCGGGACTAAACACCGGGGAGCTGTTTTTT.

The gene calls are TRBV7-2 and TRBJ2-3; 8 positions match TRBD1. The CDR3 totals 16 residues. V shed 1 base, J shed 3 bases, and the junction held 6 bases outside the gene matches. Germline V gene data show CDR1 as SGHTA and CDR2 as FQGNSA. This CDR3 reads CASSLEGTGVTDTQYF. In DNA form, the CDR3 reads TGTGCCAGCAGCTTAGAGGGGACAGGAGTAACAGATACGCAGTATTTT.

The V gene is TRBV2, the J gene TRBJ2-1, with D possibly matching TRBD2 (7 bases). Per germline, CDR1 SNHLY and CDR2 FYNNEI. This CDR3 has 16 residues. The V end lost 4 bases, the J end lost 3 bases, and 16 bases lay between the germline ends. The CDR3 nucleotides are TGTGCCAGCAGTGCCCGGGCGGGGGCCAACTACAATGAGCAGTTCTTC. Its translation is CASSARAGANYNEQFF.

The chain uses TRBV28 and TRBJ2-6, with D perhaps matching TRBD2 (6 bases). The length of the CDR3 is 14 residues. Germline assignment: CDR1 MDHEN and CDR2 SYDVKM. Trimming pared 6 bases from V and 1 base from J, leaving 7 bases between. Here the CDR3 reads CASREGSGANVLTF. CDR3 nucleotides: TGTGCCAGCAGGGAGGGGTCTGGGGCCAACGTCCTGACTTTC.

According to its frequency, this clone is medium-sized. The chain carries TRBV2 and TRBJ1-5; D perhaps matches TRBD1 (6 bases). The germline V gene has CDR1 SNHLY and CDR2 FYNNEI. Trimming shortened V by 8 bases and J by 9 bases, and 17 bases separated the two germline ends. The CDR3 is made up of 13 amino acids. CDR3 DNA sequence: TGTGCCAGCCGCGGACAGCCGAGCGGGCCCCAGCATTTT. Amino acids: CASRGQPSGPQHF.

This sequence joins TRBV11-3 and TRBJ2-7; 7 bases line up with TRBD1. This CDR3 contains 14 residues. The J segment lost 4 bases and the V segment lost 5 bases, leaving 8 bases of the junction unmatched. Looked up from germline, CDR1 is SGHNT and CDR2 is YENEEA. The CDR3 DNA reads TGTGCCAGCAGCCCGAGACAGGGTTTGTACGAGCAGTACTTC. This gives the protein CASSPRQGLYEQYF.

This sequence joins TRBV7-9 and TRBJ2-7; TRBD1 aligns across 10 bases. The CDR3 is 16 residues long. Trimming took 4 bases from V and 2 from J; bases not matched to a gene: 8. CDR1 is SEHNR, CDR2 FQNEAQ, per germline (reference sequence). The CDR3 DNA follows: TGTGCCAGCAGCTCGCACCGGGACAGGGGCACCTACGAGCAGTACTTC. Protein sequence: CASSSHRDRGTYEQYF.

The chain joins TRBV14 to TRBJ2-1, with D tentatively TRBD1 (6 bases). V was shortened by 6 bases and J by 2 bases, with 14 bases between the two germline ends. CDR1 and CDR2 from the germline V gene are SGHDN and FVKESK. This CDR3 has 15 residues. In nucleotides, the CDR3 is TGTGCCAGCAGGCAGTATTCAGGGGCCTACAATGAGCAGTTCTTC. It encodes CASRQYSGAYNEQFF.

The chain carries TRBV27 and TRBJ2-7, with D maybe TRBD1 (6 bases). In germline, CDR1 is MNHEY, CDR2 SMNVEV (reference sequence). This CDR3 region has 16 residues. The V end lost 8 bases, the J end lost 2 bases, and 22 bases lay between the germline ends. CDR3 region: CASSRRQQGLAYEQYF. CDR3 DNA: TGTGCCAGCTCTCGACGGCAACAGGGTCTCGCCTACGAGCAGTACTTC.

The V and J genes are TRBV10-3 and TRBJ1-5, with a tentative D call TRBD1 (6 bases). CDR3 length equals 17 residues. From germline, CDR1 is ENHRY and CDR2 SYGVKD. V dropped 0 bases and J dropped 0 bases, with 12 bases sitting between them. The CDR3 region has the DNA TGTGCCATCAGTGAGTCGTGGGACATCGTTAGCAATCAGCCCCAGCATTTT. Translating it yields CAISESWDIVSNQPQHF.